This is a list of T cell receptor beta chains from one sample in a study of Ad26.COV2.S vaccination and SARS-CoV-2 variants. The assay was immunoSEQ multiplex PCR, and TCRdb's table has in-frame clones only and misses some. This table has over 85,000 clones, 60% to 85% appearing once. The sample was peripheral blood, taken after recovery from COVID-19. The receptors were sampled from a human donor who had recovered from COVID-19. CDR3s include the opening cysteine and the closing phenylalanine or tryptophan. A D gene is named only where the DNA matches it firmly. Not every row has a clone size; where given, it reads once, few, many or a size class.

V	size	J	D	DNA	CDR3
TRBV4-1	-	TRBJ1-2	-	TGCGCCAGCGCTCCAAGCACCAACTATGGCTACACCTTC	CASAPSTNYGYTF
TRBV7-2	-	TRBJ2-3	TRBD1	TGTGCCAGCAGCTTAGACGGGACAGGGATCACAGATACGCAGTATTTT	CASSLDGTGITDTQYF
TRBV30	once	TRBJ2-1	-	TGTGCCTGGAGTGTAAACGACAATGAGCAGTTCTTC	CAWSVNDNEQFF
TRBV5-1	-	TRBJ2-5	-	TGCGCCAGCAGCAGTGTCGTATCGGGGACCCAGTACTTC	CASSSVVSGTQYF
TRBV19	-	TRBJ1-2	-	TGTGCCAGTAGCCGAAATGACAGGAGTTTCAGCTATGGCTACACCTTC	CASSRNDRSFSYGYTF
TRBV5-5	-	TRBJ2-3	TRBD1	TGTGCCAGCAGCTGGACCGGGACAGGGAGTTCCCCAGATACGCAGTATTTT	CASSWTGTGSSPDTQYF
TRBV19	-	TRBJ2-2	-	TGTGCCAGTAGTATATCGGACCCAAACACCGGGGAGCTGTTTTTT	CASSISDPNTGELFF
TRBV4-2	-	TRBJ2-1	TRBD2	TGTGCCAGCAGCCAAGATGGGGAGGGACTAGCGGTGCCCAGCTCCTACAATGAGCAGTTCTTC	CASSQDGEGLAVPSSYNEQFF
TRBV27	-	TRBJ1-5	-	TGTGCCAGCAGTTTTCGGCGGAAAAATCAGCCCCAGCATTTT	CASSFRRKNQPQHF
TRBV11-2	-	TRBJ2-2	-	TGTGCCAGCAGCTTAGGCAGCAGGGAGGCTGATACCGGGGAGCTGTTTTTT	CASSLGSREADTGELFF
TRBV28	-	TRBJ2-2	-	TGTGCCAGCAGTTTGGACACCGGGGAGCTGTTTTTT	CASSLDTGELFF
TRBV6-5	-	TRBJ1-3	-	TGTGCCAGCAGTTTGGGGGCTTCTGGAAACACCATATATTTT	CASSLGASGNTIYF
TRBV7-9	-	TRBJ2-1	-	TGTGCCAGCAGCTTAATAGGGACGGAGTACAATGAGCAGTTCTTC	CASSLIGTEYNEQFF
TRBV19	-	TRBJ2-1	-	TGTGCCAGTAGTATGCAGGGGCGGGCTGAGCAGTTCTTC	CASSMQGRAEQFF
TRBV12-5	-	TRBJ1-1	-	TGTGCTAGTGGTTTACAGGTCTCAAATGAAGCTTTCTTT	CASGLQVSNEAFF
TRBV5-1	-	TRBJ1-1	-	TGCGCCAGCAGTCTGCAGGGGCAAGGTGGTGGAACTGAAGCTTTCTTT	CASSLQGQGGGTEAFF
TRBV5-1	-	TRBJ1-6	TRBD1	TGCGCCAGCAGCCCCGGGACAGTCGGTTCACCCCTCCACTTT	CASSPGTVGSPLHF